Sequencing of this TCR beta chain was carried out in a study of T-cell memory formation after mild COVID-19 (TCRdb year 2021). About the investigation overall: TCR sequence clusters from the two donors were largely donor specific. In a couple of donors, T-cell clones that expanded and contracted after mild COVID-19 were followed by sequencing TCRalpha and TCRbeta repertoires longitudinally. Two young, previously healthy adult volunteers, one female and one male, were included in the cohort.

Trimming takes 4 bases off V and 6 bases off J; junction bases not matched to a gene: 13. Including cysteine and phenylalanine, the CDR3 has 17 amino acids. CDR3 DNA is the only sequence kept; it has 51 bases, read in frame from the first base. Via the germline V gene, CDR1 is SNHLY and CDR2 FYNNEI. Study-wide conclusions, independent of this receptor: The study covered only a couple of mild cases, and larger cohorts including severe cases with pre-infection samples were considered necessary. Whether the second-wave clones peaking on day 37 were SARS-CoV-2 specific was not confirmed. Clones that contracted from day 15 to 85 showed balanced CD4/CD8 phenotypes, whereas a second wave of clones that expanded from day 15 to 37 leaned towards CD4+. Some responding clones were detected in pre-infection memory, suggesting pre-existing cross-reactive memory T cells joined the SARS-CoV-2 response. Contracting CD4+ clones turned up mainly in the CM and EM memory subsets, whereas EMRA was where CD8+ clones were enriched.

This clonotype was seen a handful of times. It has no known antigen specificity. No base qualities exist here, and no much larger clone lies one base off it. TCRdb records Illumina NovaSeq 6000 as the sequencer. TCRalpha and TCRbeta cDNA libraries were built by 5'RACE with constant-segment primers, adding sample barcodes and unique molecular identifiers. RNA was extracted from every sample with Trizol reagent. Libraries were amplified in two PCR steps, with a second sample barcode and Illumina TruSeq adapters added in the second step. The libraries were sequenced on an Illumina NovaSeq using 2 x 150 bp paired-end reads. On the study's bioinformatics: Demultiplexing of reads and collapsing into UMI-guided consensus sequences were performed with migec v1.2.7. Using mixcr v2.1.11, UMI consensuses were aligned to TRA and TRB V and J templates and then assembled into clonotypes. A clonotype was counted as expanded or contracted only if both edgeR and NoisET called the change significant, with noise models trained on biological replicates. For edgeR calls, the cutoffs were a false discovery rate-adjusted p below 0.01 and a log2 fold-change threshold of 1. As an exploratory analysis of dynamics, max-normalized trajectories of the 1000 most abundant clonotypes were examined with PCA combined with hierarchical clustering. The CD4 or CD8 phenotype of responding clones was assigned using the separately sequenced CD4+ and CD8+ repertoires. TCRdb ran its own pipeline on the public reads, namely fastp trimming at Q25 and MiXCR clone calling, and kept in-frame beta chains. CDR3 protein duplicates are merged, each entry listing the most common genes and DNA. The V and J calls here are based on TCRdb, not the publication. The table for this sample lists a few hundred thousand distinct CDR3 sequences; 20% to 30% of them were counted only once. The top ten clonotypes cover roughly an eighth of the sample.

PBMCs were isolated by Ficoll-Paque density gradient centrifugation. The sequencing sample was made of PBMCs or a T cell subset sorted from them (not recorded which). The sequence links TRBV2 to TRBJ2-3, with TRBD2 matching 10 junction bases. The sequence came from an adult woman who had mild COVID-19 (a few samples of this study predate the infection). The sample titles of this study are shuffled in the database, so cell type and time point are left out; the donor was told from shared clones. The DNA reads as follows: TGTGCCAGCAGTGGACCGGGGAGCGGGAGGGCCTGGGATACGCAGTATTTT. This gives the protein CASSGPGSGRAWDTQYF.